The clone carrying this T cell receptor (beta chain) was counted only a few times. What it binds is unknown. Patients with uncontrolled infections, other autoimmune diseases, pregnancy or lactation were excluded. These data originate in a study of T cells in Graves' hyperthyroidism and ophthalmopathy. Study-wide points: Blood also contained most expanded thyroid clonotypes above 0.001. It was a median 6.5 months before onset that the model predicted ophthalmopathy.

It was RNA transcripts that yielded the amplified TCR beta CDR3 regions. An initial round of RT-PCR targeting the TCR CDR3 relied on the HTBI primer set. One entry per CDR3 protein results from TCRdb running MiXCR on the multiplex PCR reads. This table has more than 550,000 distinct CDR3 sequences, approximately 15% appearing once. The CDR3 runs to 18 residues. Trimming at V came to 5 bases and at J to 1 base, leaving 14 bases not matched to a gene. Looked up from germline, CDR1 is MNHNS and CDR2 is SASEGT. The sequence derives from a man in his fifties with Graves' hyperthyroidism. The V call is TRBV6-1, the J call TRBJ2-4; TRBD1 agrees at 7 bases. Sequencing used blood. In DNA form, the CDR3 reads TGTGCCAGCAGTCCAAGCCCGACAGGGTACGGGGCCAAAAACATTCAGTACTTC. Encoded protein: CASSPSPTGYGAKNIQYF.